The 19 T cell receptor beta chains in this list originate from one sample, sequenced in a study of blood T cell repertoires in COVID-19. The repertoire was sequenced with immunoSEQ multiplex PCR; TCRdb's copy has only in-frame clones and lacks some. The sample holds about 150,000 clones; 80% to 90% are singletons and the top ten take about 2.1%. Sequenced input: peripheral blood. The receptor set was obtained from a woman at least 80 years old with acute or convalescent COVID-19.

This clone was detected only once. This rearrangement joins TRBV10-2 to TRBJ1-2, with 11 bases that match TRBD1. Per germline, CDR1 WSHSY and CDR2 SAAADI. This CDR3 comprises 15 residues. V shed 3 bases, J shed 8 bases, and the junction held 8 bases outside the gene matches. In DNA form, the CDR3 reads TGCGCCAGCAGTGAATCGGGACAGGGGGGAAAAGGCTACACCTTC. Amino acids: CASSESGQGGKGYTF.

V is TRBV4-3 and J is TRBJ2-1, with 7 bases aligning to TRBD2. The CDR3 loop spans 15 amino acids. The germline gives CDR1 LGHNA, CDR2 YSLEER. Germline trimming cut 2 bases from V and 4 bases from J; bases unmatched to any gene: 5. Here the CDR3 DNA reads TGCGCCAGCAGCCAAAATCCAGCGGGGTACAATGAGCAGTTCTTC. It yields the protein CASSQNPAGYNEQFF.

This clone was detected once. The rearrangement joins TRBV5-1 to TRBJ2-2; a weak D match, TRBD2 (6 bases). Trimming pared 4 bases from V and 5 bases from J, leaving 12 bases between. CDR3 length: 14 residues. Germline V gives CDR1 SGHRS, CDR2 YFSETQ. The CDR3 DNA reads TGCGCCAGCAGCCCGGACGGAGGGACCGGGGAGCTGTTTTTT. Amino acid sequence: CASSPDGGTGELFF.

This clone was observed a single time. DNA for the CDR3: TGTGCCAGCAGCCGCTCAGGGGGAGAAGGCAATCAGCCCCAGCATTTT. It specifies CASSRSGGEGNQPQHF. The chain uses TRBV28 and TRBJ1-5, with 7 bases matching TRBD1. Germline V CDR1 and CDR2: MDHEN, SYDVKM. This CDR3 spans 16 amino acids. The ends lost 6 bases at V and 2 bases at J; junction bases unmatched: 10.

On this clone itself: A read error may produce the germline difference seen at one junction end. The rearrangement joins TRBV7-7 to TRBJ2-7, with 8 bases matching TRBD1. The germline CDR1 and CDR2 sequences are SSHAT and FNYEAQ (reference sequence). The CDR3 has 14 residues. The CDR3 DNA sequence: TGTGCTAGCAGCCCCAGGACAGGGATCAACGAGCAGTACTTC. Its translation: CASSPRTGINEQYF. Looking up the rest from reference TRBV7-7 and TRBJ2-7 gives the full variable domain: GAGVSQSPRYKVTKRGQDVTLRCDPISSHATLYWYQQALGQGPEFLTYFNYEAQPDKSGLPSDRFSAERPEGSISTLTIQRTEQRDSAMYRCASSPRTGINEQYFGPGTRLTVT.

This sequence joins TRBV7-2 and TRBJ2-3; D perhaps matches TRBD2 (6 bases). The CDR3 is 15 residues long. Between the trimmed V and J ends, which lost 5 bases and 4 bases, there was a span of 16 bases. The V gene's germline CDR1 is SGHTA and CDR2 FQGNSA. The CDR3 is CASSQAPGTSDTQYF. The CDR3 DNA reads as TGTGCCAGCAGCCAGGCCCCCGGGACTTCAGATACGCAGTATTTT.

The V call is TRBV28, the J call TRBJ1-5, with D hard to call. The CDR3 is 14 amino acids. The V and J ends lost 1 base and 3 bases respectively, with 7 bases between them. The germline CDR1 and CDR2 sequences are MDHEN and SYDVKM. The DNA for the CDR3 is TGTGCCAGCAGTTTATCAGGCTTCAATCAGCCCCAGCATTTT. It specifies CASSLSGFNQPQHF.

This chain connects TRBV11-2 to TRBJ1-4; weak D call: TRBD1 (5 bases). The ends were cut back, 4 bases at V and 11 bases at J, with 8 bases in the middle. The germline V gene has CDR1 SGHAT and CDR2 FQNNGV. The CDR3 extends over 11 amino acids. DNA of the CDR3: TGTGCCAGCAGCTGGGAGGGGAAACTGTTTTTT. Translating it yields CASSWEGKLFF. The full variable domain, completed using reference TRBV11-2 and TRBJ1-4, is EAGVAQSPRYKIIEKRQSVAFWCNPISGHATLYWYQQILGQGPKLLIQFQNNGVVDDSQLPKDRFSAERLKGVDSTLKIQPAKLEDSAVYLCASSWEGKLFFGSGTQLSVL.

The chain has TRBV7-2 and TRBJ2-2; D remains unclear. CDR1 SGHTA and CDR2 FQGNSA come from the germline V gene. V was clipped by 4 bases and J by 0 bases, with 6 bases between them. The CDR3 spans 14 residues. CDR3 protein: CASSSTSNTGELFF. CDR3 nucleotide sequence: TGTGCCAGCAGCTCGACATCGAACACCGGGGAGCTGTTTTTT.

The chain joins TRBV7-2 to TRBJ2-7; no definite D call. The V end was cut by 5 bases, the J end by 2 bases, with 13 bases between. The V gene's germline CDR1 is SGHTA and CDR2 FQGNSA. There are 14 residues in the CDR3. The CDR3 loop is CASSQTVPTYEQYF. The CDR3 bases are TGTGCCAGCAGCCAAACAGTCCCCACCTACGAGCAGTACTTC.

The V call is TRBV18, the J call TRBJ2-3; the D gene is possibly TRBD1 (6 bases). V was clipped by 9 bases and J by 5 bases, with 24 bases between them. Looked up from germline, CDR1 is KGHSH and CDR2 is LQKENI. This CDR3 has 16 amino acids. This CDR3 is CASCYTGTMRGDTQYF. The CDR3 DNA follows: TGTGCCAGTTGTTATACCGGGACAATGAGGGGAGATACGCAGTATTTT.

This sequence joins TRBV30 and TRBJ1-6; D gene unclear. Trimming shortened V by 5 bases and J by 0 bases, and 8 bases separated the two germline ends. The CDR3 is 14 residues long. Germline V gene data show CDR1 as GTSNPN and CDR2 as SVGIG (reference sequence). The CDR3 sequence is CAWSRSSYNSPLHF. The DNA of the CDR3 is TGTGCCTGGTCACGGAGCTCCTATAATTCACCCCTCCACTTT.

V and J are TRBV15 and TRBJ2-1, with 9 bases fitting TRBD2. Germline V gene data show CDR1 as LNHNV and CDR2 as YYDKDF (reference sequence). The ends lost 1 base at V and 4 bases at J; junction bases unmatched: 5. The CDR3 runs 16 residues. CDR3 sequence reads: CATSRGRGRAYNEQFF. In DNA form, the CDR3 reads TGTGCCACCAGCAGAGGTCGCGGGAGGGCGTACAATGAGCAGTTCTTC.

This clone was seen only once. V usage is TRBV6-1 and J usage is TRBJ2-7; 11 bases fit TRBD2. V was clipped by 3 bases and J by 3 bases; unmatched bases: 1. The CDR3 runs to 14 residues. Germline V CDR1 and CDR2: MNHNS, SASEGT. CDR3 region: CASSDGTSGYEQYF. DNA of the CDR3: TGTGCCAGCAGTGACGGGACTAGCGGCTACGAGCAGTACTTC.

This clone showed up just once. The V call is TRBV2, the J call TRBJ2-7; the D gene is possibly TRBD1 (6 bases). Trimming left V 10 bases short and J 4 bases short, with 14 bases between. The V gene's germline CDR1 is SNHLY and CDR2 FYNNEI. There are 12 residues in the CDR3. The CDR3 DNA reads as TGTGCCACCGGACAGAACTCTTACGAGCAGTACTTC. It yields the protein CATGQNSYEQYF.

This chain joins TRBV7-2 and TRBJ2-4; 8 nucleotides match TRBD1. This CDR3 contains 14 residues. Trimming cost V 5 bases and J 8 bases; bases outside gene matches: 8. The germline V gene has CDR1 SGHTA and CDR2 FQGNSA. CDR3 sequence: CASSIDRGSDIQYF. As DNA, the CDR3 is TGTGCCAGCAGCATCGACAGGGGCTCTGACATTCAGTACTTC.

This clone was counted a single time. The rearrangement uses TRBV3-1 (or the pseudogene TRBV3-2) and TRBJ1-2; 9 nucleotides agree with TRBD1. This CDR3 has 14 residues. Germline V lookup: CDR1 LGHDT, CDR2 YNNKEL (reference sequence). The ends lost 1 base at V and 8 bases at J; junction bases unmatched: 5. The CDR3 nucleotides read TGTGCCAGCAGCCAAGCTCGACAGGGGGTGGGCTACACCTTC. It codes for CASSQARQGVGYTF.

The chain carries TRBV5-4 and TRBJ2-1; 13 nucleotides agree with TRBD2. This CDR3 is 18 amino acids long. Germline CDR1 is SGHNT and CDR2 is YYREEE (reference sequence). Germline trimming cut 0 bases from V and 7 bases from J; bases unmatched to any gene: 10. The CDR3 DNA follows: TGTGCCAGCAGCTTGGGCACTAGCGGGAGGGCCTCGGGGAATGAGCAGTTCTTC. Encoded protein: CASSLGTSGRASGNEQFF. The variable domain in full, with the rest retrieved from reference TRBV5-4 and TRBJ2-1, is ETGVTQSPTHLIKTRGQQVTLRCSSQSGHNTVSWYQQALGQGPQFIFQYYREEENGRGNFPPRFSGLQFPNYSSELNVNALELDDSALYLCASSLGTSGRASGNEQFFGPGTRLTVL.

The rearrangement joins TRBV6-1 to TRBJ1-2; TRBD1 agrees at 8 bases. The CDR3 has 15 amino acids. V shed 2 bases, J shed 4 bases, and the junction held 6 bases outside the gene matches. Germline V gives CDR1 MNHNS, CDR2 SASEGT. The CDR3 DNA is TGTGCCAGCAGTGAAAAGGCAGGGGGCTCCTATGGCTACACCTTC. Its protein is CASSEKAGGSYGYTF.